Given below is one TCR beta chain in context. Its target is not known. The same CDR3 arises from other DNA sequences in this sample as well. Profiled with immunoSEQ multiplex PCR; TCRdb holds only in-frame clones, not every one. The repertoire holds millions of clones, with around nine tenths as singletons. This entry comes from a study of shared clonotypes between healthy human individuals. Points from the study as a whole: Across a few donors, naive CD4 shared around 5.4%, naive CD8 over 3%, memory CD4 about 2.4%, memory CD8 0.4%.

Per germline, CDR1 SGHRS and CDR2 YFSETQ. V lost 0 bases, J lost 4 bases, and 12 bases lay in between. The CDR3 extends over 15 amino acids. The specimen was naive CD4+ T cells sorted from blood. As to subset: CD45RA+ positively selected. The genes are TRBV5-1 and TRBJ2-3; either TRBD1 or TRBD2 may supply D (5 bases each). The clonotype was recovered from a man aged 18-30 years in good health. CDR3 nucleotides: TGCGCCAGCAGCTTGGCCGGGACCGGCGCAGATACGCAGTATTTT. As protein: CASSLAGTGADTQYF.